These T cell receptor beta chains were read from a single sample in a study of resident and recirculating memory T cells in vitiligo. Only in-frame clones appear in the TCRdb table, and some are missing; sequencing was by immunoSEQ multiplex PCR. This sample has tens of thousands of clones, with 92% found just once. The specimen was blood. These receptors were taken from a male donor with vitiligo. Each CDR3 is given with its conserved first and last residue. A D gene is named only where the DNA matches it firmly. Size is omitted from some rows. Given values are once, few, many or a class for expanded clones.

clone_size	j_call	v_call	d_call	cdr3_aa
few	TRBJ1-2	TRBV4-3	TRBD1	CASSQEQGLGGGYTF
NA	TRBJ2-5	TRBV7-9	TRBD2	CASSLAGREETQYF
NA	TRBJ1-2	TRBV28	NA	CRAGEYGYTF
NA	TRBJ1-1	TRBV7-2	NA	CASSLEAVPGAFF
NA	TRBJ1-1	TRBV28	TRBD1	CASGTGPLEAFF
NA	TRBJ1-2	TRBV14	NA	CASSQGQIYGYTF
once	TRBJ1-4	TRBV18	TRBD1	CASSPQGQRNEKLFF
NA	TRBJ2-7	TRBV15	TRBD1	CATSKVIGGVYEQYF
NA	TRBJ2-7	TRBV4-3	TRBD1	CASSQGHRGQSEQYF
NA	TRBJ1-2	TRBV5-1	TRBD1	CASSLEQGTGYTF
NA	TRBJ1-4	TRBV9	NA	CASSQAETVATNEKLFF
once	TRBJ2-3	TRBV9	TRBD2	CASSVGSGRGTDTQYF
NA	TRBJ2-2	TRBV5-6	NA	CASSLRLRTANTGELFF
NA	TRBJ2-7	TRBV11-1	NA	CASSPLGGASYEQYF
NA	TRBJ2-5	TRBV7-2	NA	CASSLYAELGTQYF
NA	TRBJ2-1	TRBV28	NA	CASQGGGEQFF
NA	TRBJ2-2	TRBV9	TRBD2	CASSVTSGLGTGELFF
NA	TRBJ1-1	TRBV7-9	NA	CASSLLGSTEAFF
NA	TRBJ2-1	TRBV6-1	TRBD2	CAARGLASYNEQFF
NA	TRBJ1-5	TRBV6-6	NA	CASRAEGGQPQHF
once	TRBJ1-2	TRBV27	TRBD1	CASSRGQGHYGYTF
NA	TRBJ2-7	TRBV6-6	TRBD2	CAILAGHEQYF
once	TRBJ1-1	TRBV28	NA	CASSFRQSLPGNTEAFF
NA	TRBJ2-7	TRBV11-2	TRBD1	CASSLRDRYYEQYF
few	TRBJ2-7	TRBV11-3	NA	CASSERVTYEQYF
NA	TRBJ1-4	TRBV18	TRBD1	CASSPRQGAPEKLFF
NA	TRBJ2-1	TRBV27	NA	CASSSGSSYNEQFF
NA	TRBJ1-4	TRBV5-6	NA	CASSLGGGFPSTNEKLFF
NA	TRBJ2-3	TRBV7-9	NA	CASSETAEGDTQYF
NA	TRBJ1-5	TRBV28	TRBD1	CASRVPTGGWQPQHF
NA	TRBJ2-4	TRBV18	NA	CASSPGGTAKNIQYF
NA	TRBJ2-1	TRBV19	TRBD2	CASSSYGGSGYNEQFF
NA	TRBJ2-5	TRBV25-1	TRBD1	CASSGGTGILWQETQYF
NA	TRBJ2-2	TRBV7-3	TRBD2	CASSPLAGTRGPSNTGELFF
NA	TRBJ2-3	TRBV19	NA	CASSIETRAHDTQYF
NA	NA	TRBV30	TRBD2	CAWSVRWTSASHEQYF
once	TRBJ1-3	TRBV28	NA	CASRVGGSGNTIYF
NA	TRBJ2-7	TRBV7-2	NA	CASSLSTGKSYEQYF
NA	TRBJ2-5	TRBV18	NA	CASSPTAGETQYF
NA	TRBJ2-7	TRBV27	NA	CASGSGGNEQYF
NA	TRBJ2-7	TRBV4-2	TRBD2	CASSPVGTSSGEQYF
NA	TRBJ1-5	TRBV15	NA	CATRRDSNQPQHF
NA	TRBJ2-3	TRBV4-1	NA	CASSPLGVADTQYF
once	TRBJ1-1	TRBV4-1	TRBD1	CASSQGHGQGTTEAFF
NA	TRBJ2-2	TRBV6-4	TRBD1	CASSVGTGNTGELFF